These 15 T cell receptor beta chains were all obtained from the same sample, sequenced in a study of vaccination effects on CD4 cells after COVID-19. TCRdb's copy holds only in-frame clones and misses some; the assay was immunoSEQ multiplex PCR. The sample yields about 70,000 clones, around 70% seen once. No cognate antigen is known for these TCRs. Viral peptide pools were used in the ViraFEST assay to expand antigen-specific CD4+ T cells, and sequencing came afterward. Scientists isolated CD4+ T cells after an approximately 9-day culture period ended. Infection dated between March and December 2020, before the Alpha, Beta and Delta variants reached the United States. The sample consisted of CD4+ T cells from PBMCs cultured with HIV peptides, taken before COVID-19 vaccination. Specified subset: HIV-1 Nef peptide pool negative control/reference culture. The receptors come from a human donor who had a prior SARS-CoV-2 infection.

The V call is TRBV25-1, the J call TRBJ1-3; D is uncertain. Germline loops: CDR1 MGHDK, CDR2 SYGVNS. This CDR3 contains 13 residues. V was pared by 3 bases and J by 2 bases, with 5 bases between. The CDR3 sequence is CASSDGAGNTIYF. The CDR3 nucleotides are TGTGCCAGCAGTGACGGGGCTGGAAACACCATATATTTT.

The chain uses TRBV4-1 and TRBJ1-2; 9 nucleotides align to TRBD1. The germline CDR1 and CDR2 sequences are MGHRA and YSYEKL. This CDR3 contains 14 residues. The J segment lost 3 bases and the V segment lost 6 bases, leaving 5 bases of the junction unmatched. The CDR3 protein is CASRQRTGDYGYTF. DNA of the CDR3: TGCGCCAGCAGACAGAGGACAGGGGACTATGGCTACACCTTC.

The rearrangement uses TRBV7-6 and TRBJ2-1, with D possibly matching TRBD2 (5 bases). Per germline, CDR1 SGHVS and CDR2 FNYEAQ. This CDR3 spans 15 amino acids. V shed 2 bases and J shed 0 bases, with 8 bases lying between them. In DNA, the CDR3 is TGTGCCAGCAGCTTAACGGGGAGCTCCTACAATGAGCAGTTCTTC. The encoded protein is CASSLTGSSYNEQFF.

This chain uses TRBV10-3 with TRBJ1-4, with a weak D call TRBD1 (6 bases). This CDR3 is built from 13 residues. Trimming took off 8 bases at V and 7 bases at J, with 14 bases between the two ends. The germline CDR1 and CDR2 sequences are ENHRY and SYGVKD. The CDR3 coding sequence is TGTGCCATCCAACAGGGTATGGGTGAAAAACTGTTTTTT. Its translation is CAIQQGMGEKLFF.

This chain uses TRBV19 with TRBJ2-7; TRBD1 aligns across 7 bases. The CDR3 covers 13 residues. The J segment lost 3 bases and the V segment lost 9 bases, leaving 8 bases of the junction unmatched. Germline V CDR1 and CDR2: LNHDA, SQIVND (reference sequence). In nucleotides, the CDR3 is TGTGCCAGAAGACAGGGCTCGAACTACGAGCAGTACTTC. This encodes CARRQGSNYEQYF.

The chain links TRBV7-2 to TRBJ2-7, with 10 bases aligning to TRBD1. Germline V CDR1 and CDR2: SGHTA, FQGNSA. CDR3 length: 14 amino acids. V lost 5 bases to trimming and J lost 3 bases; unmatched junction nucleotides: 4. CDR3: CASSAWDRGYEQYF. Here the CDR3 DNA reads TGTGCCAGCAGCGCCTGGGACAGGGGCTACGAGCAGTACTTC.

This rearrangement joins TRBV6-6 to TRBJ1-2; D not resolved. This CDR3 spans 13 amino acids. CDR1 and CDR2 from the germline V gene are MNHNY and SVGAGI (reference sequence). The V end was cut by 5 bases, the J end by 4 bases, with 11 bases between. CDR3 nucleotide sequence: TGTGCCAGCAGTCCCTCGTCCCTCTATGGCTACACCTTC. Protein sequence: CASSPSSLYGYTF.

This clone was seen a handful of times. This chain uses TRBV7-9 with TRBJ2-2; the D is unclear. Trimming took off 2 bases at V and 6 bases at J, with 7 bases between the two ends. This CDR3 is built from 13 residues. Germline assignment: CDR1 SEHNR and CDR2 FQNEAQ (reference sequence). CDR3 in amino acids: CASSLISPGELFF. CDR3 DNA: TGTGCCAGCAGCTTAATCTCCCCCGGGGAGCTGTTTTTT. The entire variable domain, with the rest obtained from reference TRBV7-9 and TRBJ2-2, is as follows: DTGVSQNPRHKITKRGQNVTFRCDPISEHNRLYWYRQTLGQGPEFLTYFQNEAQLEKSRLLSDRFSAERPKGSFSTLEIQRTEQGDSAMYLCASSLISPGELFFGEGSRLTVL.

The rearrangement links TRBV9 to TRBJ2-5, with 9 bases that match TRBD2. V shed 0 bases and J 5 bases; nucleotides not matched to a gene: 17. CDR1 is SGDLS and CDR2 is YYNGEE in the germline V gene. The CDR3 loop spans 19 amino acids. In DNA, the CDR3 is TGTGCCAGCAGCGTAGGGGGAGGAGGGATGACTAGCGGTGGGGAGACCCAGTACTTC. This encodes CASSVGGGGMTSGGETQYF. Full variable domain (remainder filled in from reference TRBV9 and TRBJ2-5): DSGVTQTPKHLITATGQRVTLRCSPRSGDLSVYWYQQSLDQGLQFLIQYYNGEERAKGNILERFSAQQFPDLHSELNLSSLELGDSALYFCASSVGGGGMTSGGETQYFGPGTRLLVL.

This clone showed up just once. The V call is TRBV11-1, the J call TRBJ1-1; D might be TRBD1 (5 bases). V lost 4 bases and J 1 base, leaving 7 bases between the germline ends. Germline V gene lookup returns CDR1 SGHAT and CDR2 FQDESV (reference sequence). The CDR3 spans 13 residues. The CDR3 DNA reads TGTGCCAGCAGCTCCCAGGGGAACACTGAAGCTTTCTTT. Amino acids: CASSSQGNTEAFF.

J is TRBJ2-5 and V is TRBV15; D uncertain. The CDR3 spans 15 residues. The V gene's germline CDR1 is LNHNV and CDR2 YYDKDF (reference sequence). V was cut by 0 bases and J by 5 bases, with 13 bases left in between. CDR3 in amino acids: CATSRDPQTGETQYF. In DNA, the CDR3 is TGTGCCACCAGCAGAGATCCCCAAACTGGCGAGACCCAGTACTTC.

The chain combines TRBV4-3 with TRBJ1-6; D is unclear. Germline assignment: CDR1 LGHNA and CDR2 YSLEER. This CDR3 comprises 16 residues. V lost 0 bases and J 5 bases, leaving 11 bases between the germline ends. CDR3: CASSQDPPPNNSPLHF. CDR3 nucleotides: TGCGCCAGCAGCCAAGATCCCCCGCCGAATAATTCACCCCTCCACTTT.

This chain's CDR3 is CASSTSGGPQETQYF. The CDR3, as DNA: TGCGCCAGCAGCACTAGCGGGGGCCCTCAAGAGACCCAGTACTTC. The genes are TRBV5-1 and TRBJ2-5; 11 bases line up with TRBD2. V shed 4 bases, J shed 2 bases, and the junction held 4 bases outside the gene matches. Germline-derived CDR1 and CDR2 are SGHRS and YFSETQ. The CDR3 runs 15 residues.

J is TRBJ2-1 and V is TRBV6-5, with 7 nucleotides matching TRBD1. Germline loops: CDR1 MNHEY, CDR2 SVGAGI. The CDR3 has 14 residues. V trimming: 2 bases; J trimming: 9 bases; junction bases outside the gene matches: 7. CDR3 sequence: CASSYTDRESEQFF. Here the CDR3 DNA reads TGTGCCAGCAGTTACACCGACAGGGAGAGTGAGCAGTTCTTC.

This clone has only one observation. The CDR3 nucleotides are TGTGCCAGCAGGCGACAGGGGGTCTACGAGCAGTACTTC. It translates to CASRRQGVYEQYF. V is TRBV27 and J is TRBJ2-7; 9 positions match TRBD1. V was clipped by 6 bases and J by 3 bases; unmatched bases: 3. CDR3 size: 13 residues. Looked up from germline, CDR1 is MNHEY and CDR2 is SMNVEV (reference sequence).